The clone carrying this TCR beta chain was detected a few times. This sample is drawn from a study of blood T cell repertoires in COVID-19. Study as a whole: PBMCs, B-cell-depleted T cells, or T cells provided the cDNA or gDNA that made up the material.

V was clipped by 1 base and J by 4 bases, with 16 bases between them. CDR1 and CDR2 (germline): MNHNS, SASEGT. The CDR3 has 16 residues. Assay used: immunoSEQ multiplex PCR; TCRdb lists only in-frame clones, some missing. The data show some 200,000 clones, around 90% seen once. Sequences were obtained from peripheral blood. The V and J genes are TRBV6-1 and TRBJ1-2; maybe TRBD1 (6 bases). The receptor's source is a young woman who had recovered from COVID-19. The DNA of the CDR3 is TGTGCCAGCAGTGAAGGTACAGGGTTAGAAGGCTATGGCTACACCTTC. This translates into CASSEGTGLEGYGYTF.